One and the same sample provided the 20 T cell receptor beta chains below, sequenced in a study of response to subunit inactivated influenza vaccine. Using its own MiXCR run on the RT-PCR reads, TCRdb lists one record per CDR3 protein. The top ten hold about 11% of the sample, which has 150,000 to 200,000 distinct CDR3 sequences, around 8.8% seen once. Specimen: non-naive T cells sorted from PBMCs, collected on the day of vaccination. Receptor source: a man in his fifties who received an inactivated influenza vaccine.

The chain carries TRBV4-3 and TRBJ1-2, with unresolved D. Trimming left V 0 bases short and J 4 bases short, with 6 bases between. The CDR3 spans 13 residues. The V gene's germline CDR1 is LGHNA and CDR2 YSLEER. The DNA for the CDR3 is TGCGCCAGCAGCCAAGATCCGGTCTATGGCTACACCTTC. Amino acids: CASSQDPVYGYTF.

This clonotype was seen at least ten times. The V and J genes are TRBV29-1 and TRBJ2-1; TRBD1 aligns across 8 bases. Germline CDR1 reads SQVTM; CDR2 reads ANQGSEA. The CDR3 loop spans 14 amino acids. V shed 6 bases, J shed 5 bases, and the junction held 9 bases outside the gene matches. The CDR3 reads CSVPFDRGDNEQFF. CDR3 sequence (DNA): TGCAGCGTGCCCTTTGACAGGGGTGACAATGAGCAGTTCTTC.

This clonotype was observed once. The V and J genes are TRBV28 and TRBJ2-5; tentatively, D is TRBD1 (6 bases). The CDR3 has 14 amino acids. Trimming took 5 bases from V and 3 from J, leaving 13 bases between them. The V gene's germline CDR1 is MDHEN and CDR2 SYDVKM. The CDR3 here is CASSKHQGKETQYF. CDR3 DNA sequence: TGTGCCAGCAGTAAACATCAGGGGAAAGAGACCCAGTACTTC.

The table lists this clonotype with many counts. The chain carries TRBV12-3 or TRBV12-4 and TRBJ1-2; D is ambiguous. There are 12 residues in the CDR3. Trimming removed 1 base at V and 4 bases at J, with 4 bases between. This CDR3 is CASSLGSYGYTF. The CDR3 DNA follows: TGTGCCAGCAGTTTAGGTAGCTATGGCTACACCTTC.

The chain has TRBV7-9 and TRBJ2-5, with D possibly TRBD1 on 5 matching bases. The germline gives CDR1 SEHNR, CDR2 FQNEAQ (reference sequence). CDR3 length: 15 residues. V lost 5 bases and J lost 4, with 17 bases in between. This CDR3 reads CASSTGGRVAETQYF. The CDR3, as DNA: TGTGCCAGCAGCACGGGCGGCAGGGTGGCAGAGACCCAGTACTTC.

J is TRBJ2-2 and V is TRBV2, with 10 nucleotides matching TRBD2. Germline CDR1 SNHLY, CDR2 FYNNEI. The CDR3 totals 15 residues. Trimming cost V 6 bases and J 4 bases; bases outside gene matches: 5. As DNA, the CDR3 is TGTGCCAGCAGCCCTAGCGGGAGAAGCACCGGGGAGCTGTTTTTT. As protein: CASSPSGRSTGELFF.

The CDR3 DNA reads as TGTGCCACCAGTGATTCACGAAGGGCGTTGTACACAGATACGCAGTATTTT. Its protein is CATSDSRRALYTDTQYF. This sequence joins TRBV24-1 and TRBJ2-3; the D is unclear. The CDR3 totals 17 residues. Trimming pared 2 bases from V and 2 bases from J, leaving 16 bases between. CDR1 and CDR2 from the germline V gene are KGHDR and SFDVKD.

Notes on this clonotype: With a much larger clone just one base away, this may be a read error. The DNA for the CDR3 is TGTGCCAGCAGCTTAGGGCAGTGGCGGACCTACGAGCAGTACTTC. It yields the protein CASSLGQWRTYEQYF. The rearrangement links TRBV7-2 to TRBJ2-7, with D hard to call. Germline V gene sequence: CDR1 SGHTA, CDR2 FQGNSA. Deletions cut 1 base from V and 2 bases from J, with 12 bases between. The length of the CDR3 is 15 residues.

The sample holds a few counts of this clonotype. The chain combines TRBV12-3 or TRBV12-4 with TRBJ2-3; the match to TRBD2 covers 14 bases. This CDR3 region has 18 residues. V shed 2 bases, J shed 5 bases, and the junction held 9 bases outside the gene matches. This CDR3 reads CASSLRTSGGTPQDTQYF. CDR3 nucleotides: TGTGCCAGCAGTTTACGGACTAGCGGGGGGACGCCACAAGATACGCAGTATTTT.

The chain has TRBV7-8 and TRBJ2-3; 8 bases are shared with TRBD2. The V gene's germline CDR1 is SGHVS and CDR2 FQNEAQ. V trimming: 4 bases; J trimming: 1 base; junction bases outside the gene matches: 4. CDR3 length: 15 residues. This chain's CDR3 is CASSYRGGGTDTQYF. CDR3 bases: TGTGCCAGCAGCTACCGGGGGGGGGGCACAGATACGCAGTATTTT.

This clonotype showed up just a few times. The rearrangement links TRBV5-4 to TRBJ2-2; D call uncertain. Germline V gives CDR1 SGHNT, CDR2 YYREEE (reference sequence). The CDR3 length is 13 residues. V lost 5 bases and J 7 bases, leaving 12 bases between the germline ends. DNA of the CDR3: TGTGCCAGCAGGCCTTCTACGATCGGGGAGCTGTTTTTT. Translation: CASRPSTIGELFF.

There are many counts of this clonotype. The CDR3 DNA reads as TGTGCCATCAGTGGCGGGACAGGGGGCTATAACACCGGGGAGCTGTTTTTT. Protein: CAISGGTGGYNTGELFF. The gene calls are TRBV10-3 and TRBJ2-2, with 12 bases lining up with TRBD1. V shed 4 bases, J shed 2 bases, and the junction held 5 bases outside the gene matches. There are 17 residues in the CDR3. Germline loops: CDR1 ENHRY, CDR2 SYGVKD.

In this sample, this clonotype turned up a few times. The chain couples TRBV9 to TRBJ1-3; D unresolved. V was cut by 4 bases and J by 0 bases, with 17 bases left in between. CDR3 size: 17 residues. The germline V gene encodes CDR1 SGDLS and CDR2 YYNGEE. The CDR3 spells CASSPRGVGDSGNTIYF. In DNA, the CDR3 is TGTGCCAGCAGCCCCCGTGGGGTCGGGGACTCTGGAAACACCATATATTTT. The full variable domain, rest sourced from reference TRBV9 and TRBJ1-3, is DSGVTQTPKHLITATGQRVTLRCSPRSGDLSVYWYQQSLDQGLQFLIQYYNGEERAKGNILERFSAQQFPDLHSELNLSSLELGDSALYFCASSPRGVGDSGNTIYFGEGSWLTVV.

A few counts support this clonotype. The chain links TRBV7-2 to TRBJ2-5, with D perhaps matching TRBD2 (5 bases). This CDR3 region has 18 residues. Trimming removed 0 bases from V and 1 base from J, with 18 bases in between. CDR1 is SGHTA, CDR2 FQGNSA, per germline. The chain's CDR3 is CASSLAVLASSVQETQYF. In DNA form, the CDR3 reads TGTGCCAGCAGCTTAGCAGTCTTGGCTAGCTCCGTCCAAGAGACCCAGTACTTC.

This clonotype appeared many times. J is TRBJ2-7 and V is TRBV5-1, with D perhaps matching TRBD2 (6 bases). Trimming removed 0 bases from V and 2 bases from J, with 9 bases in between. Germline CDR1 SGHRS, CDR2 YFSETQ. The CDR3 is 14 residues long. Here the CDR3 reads CASSLAGVAYEQYF. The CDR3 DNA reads TGCGCCAGCAGCTTGGCGGGAGTTGCCTACGAGCAGTACTTC.

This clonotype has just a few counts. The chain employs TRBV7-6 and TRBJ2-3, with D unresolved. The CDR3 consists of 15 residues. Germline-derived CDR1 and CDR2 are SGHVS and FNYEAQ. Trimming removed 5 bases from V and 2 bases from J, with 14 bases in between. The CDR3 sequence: CASSATPANTDTQYF. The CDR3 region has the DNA TGTGCCAGCAGCGCGACACCGGCCAACACAGATACGCAGTATTTT. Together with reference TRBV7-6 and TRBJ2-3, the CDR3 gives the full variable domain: GAGVSQSPRYKVTKRGQDVALRCDPISGHVSLYWYRQALGQGPEFLTYFNYEAQQDKSGLPNDRFSAERPEGSISTLTIQRTEQRDSAMYRCASSATPANTDTQYFGPGTRLTVL.

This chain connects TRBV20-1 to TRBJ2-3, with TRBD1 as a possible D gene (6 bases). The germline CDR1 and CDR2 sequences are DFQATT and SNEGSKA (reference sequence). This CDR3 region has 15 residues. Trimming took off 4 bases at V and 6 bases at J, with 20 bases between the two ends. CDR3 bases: TGCAGTGCTACCGCCTCAGGGGCCACTACTGATACGCAGTATTTT. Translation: CSATASGATTDTQYF.

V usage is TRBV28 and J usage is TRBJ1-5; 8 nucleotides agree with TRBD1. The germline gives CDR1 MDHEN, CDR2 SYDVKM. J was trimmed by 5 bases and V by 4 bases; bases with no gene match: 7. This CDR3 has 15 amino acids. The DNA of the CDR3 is TGTGCCAGCAGTTCGTCGGGGACAGGTTATCAGCCCCAGCATTTT. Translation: CASSSSGTGYQPQHF.

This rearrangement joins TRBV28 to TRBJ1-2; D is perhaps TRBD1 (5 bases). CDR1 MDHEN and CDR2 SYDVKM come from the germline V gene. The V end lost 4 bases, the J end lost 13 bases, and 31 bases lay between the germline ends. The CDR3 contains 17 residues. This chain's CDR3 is CASSSGHGWGGNDAGTF. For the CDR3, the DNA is TGTGCCAGCAGTTCGGGGCACGGATGGGGGGGTAACGACGCTGGCACCTTC.

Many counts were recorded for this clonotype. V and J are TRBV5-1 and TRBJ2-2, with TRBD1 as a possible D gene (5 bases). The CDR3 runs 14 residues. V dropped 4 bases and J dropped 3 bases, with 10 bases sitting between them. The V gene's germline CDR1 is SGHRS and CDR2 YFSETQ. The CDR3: CASSARVDTGELFF. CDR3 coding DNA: TGCGCCAGCAGCGCCAGGGTCGACACCGGGGAGCTGTTTTTT.